The sequence of this T cell receptor (beta chain) was determined in a study of regulatory T cells in long-lasting Graves disease. Specified time point: persistent/refractory GD, antithyroid drugs over 5 years with positive TRAb. The TCR library was made from RNA that had been extracted from PBMCs in TRIzol. Doctors identified Graves' disease using the American Thyroid Association guidelines. Study-level results: Favored usage of TRBV28, TRBJ1-2 and TRBJ2-5 was recorded in persistent disease.

Library construction for TCR beta used iRepertoire HTBI primers and Arm-PCR of CDR3 regions. TCRdb passed the multiplex PCR reads through MiXCR, listing each CDR3 protein once. The sample yields roughly 450,000 distinct CDR3 sequences, about a quarter seen once. CDR1 and CDR2 (germline): MNHNS, SASEGT. The V end lost 6 bases, the J end lost 5 bases, and 16 bases lay between the germline ends. The CDR3 runs 15 residues. This clonotype turned up a few times. Its antigen remains unidentified. The sequence came from a female donor with Graves disease. V gene TRBV6-1 combines with J gene TRBJ2-2; D is uncertain. The material was peripheral blood mononuclear cells (PBMCs), obtained when the disease was refractory, from a patient treated with antithyroid drugs. CDR3 DNA: TGTGCCAGCAGCCCGGTTGGTAACGGGACCGGGGAGCTGTTTTTT. Translation: CASSPVGNGTGELFF.